Presented here are 20 T cell receptor beta chains from one specimen sequenced in a study of T cell responses to AZD1222 COVID-19 vaccine. The data were produced by immunoSEQ multiplex PCR, yet TCRdb's version contains in-frame clones alone and is incomplete. The sample has just over 150,000 clones; 85% to 90% are singletons. Sequenced material: peripheral blood, taken 28 days after the second AZD1222 dose. All receptors derive from an adult who received the AZD1222 COVID-19 vaccine.

The chain uses TRBV29-1 and TRBJ2-7; a possible D gene is TRBD2 (6 bases). This CDR3 is built from 14 residues. The germline V gene encodes CDR1 SQVTM and CDR2 ANQGSEA. V shed 4 bases and J shed 9 bases, with 22 bases lying between them. CDR3 coding DNA: TGCAGCGTTGTGGCTGACGGGGGAAGTACCGGGCAGTACTTC. Protein: CSVVADGGSTGQYF.

The chain links TRBV11-1 to TRBJ2-5; TRBD1 or TRBD2 may be the D gene (6 bases each). Germline lookup yields CDR1 SGHAT and CDR2 FQDESV (reference sequence). The CDR3 is 15 amino acids. V was pared by 4 bases and J by 7 bases, with 19 bases between. The CDR3: CASSYEGGASGTQYF. CDR3 in DNA: TGTGCCAGCAGCTACGAGGGGGGAGCCTCGGGGACCCAGTACTTC.

For the CDR3, the DNA is TGTGCCAGCAGCACGGGACTAGTCGTCTACGAGCAGTACTTC. Its translation is CASSTGLVVYEQYF. The rearrangement joins TRBV5-6 to TRBJ2-7; 8 bases are shared with TRBD2. The CDR3 length is 14 residues. Germline CDR1 is SGHDT and CDR2 is YYEEEE. J was trimmed by 3 bases and V by 4 bases; bases with no gene match: 6. The whole variable domain, remainder taken from reference TRBV5-6 and TRBJ2-7, is DAGVTQSPTHLIKTRGQQVTLRCSPKSGHDTVSWYQQALGQGPQFIFQYYEEEERQRGNFPDRFSGHQFPNYSSELNVNALLLGDSALYLCASSTGLVVYEQYFGPGTRLTVT.

The chain uses TRBV18 and TRBJ1-3; D remains unclear. V lost 3 bases to trimming and J lost 2 bases, with 5 bases between them. Germline loops: CDR1 KGHSH, CDR2 LQKENI. This CDR3 region has 13 residues. CDR3 loop: CASSPPTGNTIYF. CDR3 DNA sequence: TGTGCCAGCTCACCCCCGACTGGAAACACCATATATTTT.

This chain links TRBV10-3 with TRBJ1-1, with 10 bases that match TRBD1. J was trimmed by 4 bases and V by 6 bases; bases with no gene match: 8. This CDR3 comprises 15 residues. Germline V gives CDR1 ENHRY, CDR2 SYGVKD. The CDR3 here is CAIRKTGGASTEAFF. CDR3 DNA sequence: TGTGCCATCAGAAAGACAGGGGGCGCGAGCACTGAAGCTTTCTTT.

The V gene is TRBV29-1, the J gene TRBJ2-3; D ambiguous. The germline V gene has CDR1 SQVTM and CDR2 ANQGSEA. Trimming removed 6 bases at V and 2 bases at J, with 24 bases between. The CDR3 is 17 amino acids. Here the CDR3 DNA reads TGCAGCGTAGCTCTGCTCACCCCCTATTTTACCACAGATACGCAGTATTTT. Translating gives CSVALLTPYFTTDTQYF.

The chain joins TRBV7-2 to TRBJ2-1; 7 bases are shared with TRBD1. The germline V gene has CDR1 SGHTA and CDR2 FQGNSA. The CDR3 sequence is 14 residues long. Unmatched junction bases numbered 5, after V lost 2 bases and J lost 7 bases. The CDR3 here is CASSLNSRGNEQFF. The CDR3 nucleotides are TGTGCCAGCAGCTTAAATAGCAGGGGGAATGAGCAGTTCTTC. The complete variable domain, with remaining parts taken from reference TRBV7-2 and TRBJ2-1, reads GAGVSQSPSNKVTEKGKDVELRCDPISGHTALYWYRQSLGQGLEFLIYFQGNSAPDKSGLPSDRFSAERTGGSVSTLTIQRTQQEDSAVYLCASSLNSRGNEQFFGPGTRLTVL.

A single count supports this clone. The chain links TRBV28 to TRBJ1-4; 8 positions agree with TRBD1. V lost 6 bases and J lost 4; bases outside the gene matches: 7. CDR1 and CDR2 (germline): MDHEN, SYDVKM. The CDR3 is made up of 15 amino acids. In DNA form, the CDR3 reads TGTGCCAGCAGCTCTGACAGGGGTTATAATGAAAAACTGTTTTTT. Encoded protein: CASSSDRGYNEKLFF.

V usage is TRBV15 and J usage is TRBJ2-5; D gene uncertain. This CDR3 comprises 16 residues. Trimming took 2 bases from V and 7 from J, leaving 20 bases between them. Germline loops: CDR1 LNHNV, CDR2 YYDKDF (reference sequence). In nucleotides, the CDR3 is TGTGCCACCAGCAGACCGATCTCAGGACCGGGTTGGACCCAGTACTTC. Translating it yields CATSRPISGPGWTQYF.

The chain is built from TRBV7-8 and TRBJ1-6; TRBD1 matches at 8 bases. The ends lost 5 bases at V and 11 bases at J; junction bases unmatched: 5. Germline CDR1 SGHVS, CDR2 FQNEAQ. The CDR3 contains 13 residues. The CDR3: CASSANRGAPLHF. CDR3 DNA sequence: TGTGCCAGCAGCGCTAACAGGGGGGCACCCCTCCACTTT.

As concerns this clone: The sample has other DNA sequences that encode this CDR3 too. The chain has TRBV4-1 and TRBJ1-3; 8 positions match TRBD1. V lost 4 bases and J lost 0; bases outside the gene matches: 8. The CDR3 length is 17 residues. Germline CDR1 and CDR2: MGHRA and YSYEKL. CDR3 in amino acids: CASSPTGGRNSGNTIYF. CDR3 in DNA: TGCGCCAGCAGCCCTACAGGGGGGAGGAACTCTGGAAACACCATATATTTT.

This sequence joins TRBV7-2 and TRBJ1-1, with D hard to call. This CDR3 has 11 residues. Trimming left V 0 bases short and J 10 bases short, with 6 bases between. Germline V gives CDR1 SGHTA, CDR2 FQGNSA. In DNA form, the CDR3 reads TGTGCCAGCAGCTTAGCCGGGTTAGCTTTCTTT. This gives the protein CASSLAGLAFF.

The sample holds one count of this clone. The chain has TRBV19 and TRBJ1-1; no clear D gene. V was pared by 1 base and J by 4 bases, with 10 bases between. The CDR3 contains 14 residues. CDR1 is LNHDA and CDR2 is SQIVND in the germline V gene (reference sequence). The DNA of the CDR3 is TGTGCCAGTAGTATAGGTCGGGTGGGCACTGAAGCTTTCTTT. Amino acids: CASSIGRVGTEAFF.

The chain recombines TRBV19 with TRBJ2-1; no firm D call. The CDR3 is 13 amino acids. Germline CDR1 and CDR2: LNHDA and SQIVND (reference sequence). Trimming took off 6 bases at V and 8 bases at J, with 14 bases between the two ends. The CDR3 DNA reads as TGTGCCAGTAGATATTCCCCGAAGGATGAGCAGTTCTTC. It yields the protein CASRYSPKDEQFF. The complete variable domain, with remaining parts taken from reference TRBV19 and TRBJ2-1, reads DGGITQSPKYLFRKEGQNVTLSCEQNLNHDAMYWYRQDPGQGLRLIYYSQIVNDFQKGDIAEGYSVSREKKESFPLTVTSAQKNPTAFYLCASRYSPKDEQFFGPGTRLTVL.

The rearrangement uses TRBV18 and TRBJ2-7; D may be TRBD2 (5 bases). CDR3 length equals 13 residues. Looked up from germline, CDR1 is KGHSH and CDR2 is LQKENI. Trimming took off 1 base at V and 6 bases at J, with 10 bases between the two ends. DNA for the CDR3: TGTGCCAGCTCACCACGGTCAGAGGGCGAGCAGTACTTC. Its translation: CASSPRSEGEQYF.

V gene TRBV19 combines with J gene TRBJ1-5; possibly TRBD1 for D (6 bases). CDR1 is LNHDA and CDR2 is SQIVND in the germline V gene (reference sequence). Trimming removed 5 bases at V and 10 bases at J, with 12 bases between. The CDR3 extends over 12 amino acids. The CDR3 region has the DNA TGTGCCAGTAGTTTACAGGGTCTACCCCAGCATTTT. It yields the protein CASSLQGLPQHF. Using reference TRBV19 and TRBJ1-5 for the parts outside the CDR3, the full variable domain is DGGITQSPKYLFRKEGQNVTLSCEQNLNHDAMYWYRQDPGQGLRLIYYSQIVNDFQKGDIAEGYSVSREKKESFPLTVTSAQKNPTAFYLCASSLQGLPQHFGDGTRLSIL.

The count of this clone is one. The V call is TRBV5-1, the J call TRBJ2-4; a possible D gene is TRBD2 (7 bases). V was shortened by 0 bases and J by 8 bases, with 15 bases between the two germline ends. Germline CDR1 SGHRS, CDR2 YFSETQ. The CDR3 extends over 15 amino acids. The CDR3 bases are TGCGCCAGCAGCTTGGCTCGGCAGGGGAGGGACATTCAGTACTTC. Translation gives CASSLARQGRDIQYF.

The rearrangement uses TRBV19 and TRBJ1-2, with 7 positions matching TRBD1. Losses at the gene ends were 5 bases for V and 8 bases for J; bases not matched to a gene: 8. Germline V gives CDR1 LNHDA, CDR2 SQIVND (reference sequence). The CDR3 is 13 amino acids. The CDR3 coding sequence is TGTGCCAGTAGTCAAGACAGGGACAGCGGCTACACCTTC. Amino acids: CASSQDRDSGYTF.

The V and J genes are TRBV7-3 and TRBJ2-1; D perhaps matches TRBD1 (6 bases). V was pared by 5 bases and J by 1 base, with 18 bases between. Per the germline V gene, CDR1 is SGHTA and CDR2 is FQGTGA. The CDR3 is 17 amino acids. The CDR3 protein is CASSPTQGSLSYNEQFF. DNA for the CDR3: TGTGCCAGCAGCCCGACACAGGGCTCACTATCCTACAATGAGCAGTTCTTC.

The rearrangement joins TRBV7-2 to TRBJ2-1; the match to TRBD2 covers 8 bases. Germline V CDR1 and CDR2: SGHTA, FQGNSA. The CDR3 consists of 18 residues. Losses at the gene ends were 3 bases for V and 7 bases for J; bases not matched to a gene: 17. The CDR3 DNA sequence: TGTGCCAGCAGCTTTAACCCTTTTAGCGGGAACTTCGGGAATGAGCAGTTCTTC. It codes for CASSFNPFSGNFGNEQFF.